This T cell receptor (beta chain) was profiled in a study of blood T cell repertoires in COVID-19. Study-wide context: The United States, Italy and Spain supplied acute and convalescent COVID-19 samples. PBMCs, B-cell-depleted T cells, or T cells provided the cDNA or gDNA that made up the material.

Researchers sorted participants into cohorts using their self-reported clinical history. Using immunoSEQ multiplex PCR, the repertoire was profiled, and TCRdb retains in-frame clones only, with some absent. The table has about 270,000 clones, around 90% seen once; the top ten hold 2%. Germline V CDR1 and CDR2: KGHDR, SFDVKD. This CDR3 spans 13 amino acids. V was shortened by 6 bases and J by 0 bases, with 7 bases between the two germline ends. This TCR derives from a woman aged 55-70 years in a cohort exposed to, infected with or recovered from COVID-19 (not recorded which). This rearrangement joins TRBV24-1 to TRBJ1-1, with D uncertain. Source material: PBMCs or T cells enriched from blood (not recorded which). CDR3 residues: CATSPGVNTEAFF. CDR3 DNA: TGTGCCACCAGTCCGGGAGTGAACACTGAAGCTTTCTTT.